What follows are 31 T cell receptor beta chains derived from one specimen sequenced in a study of blood T cell repertoires in COVID-19. Data came from immunoSEQ multiplex PCR; TCRdb stores just in-frame clones and leaves some out. The sample includes around 330,000 clones, under 90% of them seen just once. The material sequenced was PBMCs or T cells enriched from blood (not recorded which). The receptor source for this set is a man between 60 and 75 years old who had recovered from COVID-19.

The chain links TRBV5-1 to TRBJ2-1, with D maybe TRBD2 (6 bases). Germline assignment: CDR1 SGHRS and CDR2 YFSETQ. Trimming cost V 6 bases and J 7 bases, with 17 bases left between them. This CDR3 has 14 amino acids. The CDR3 bases are TGCGCCAGCAAGTTGGAGGGGCGCAGAAATGAGCAGTTCTTC. Translated, it gives CASKLEGRRNEQFF. Looking up the rest from reference TRBV5-1 and TRBJ2-1 gives the full variable domain: KAGVTQTPRYLIKTRGQQVTLSCSPISGHRSVSWYQQTPGQGLQFLFEYFSETQRNKGNFPGRFSGRQFSNSRSEMNVSTLELGDSALYLCASKLEGRRNEQFFGPGTRLTVL.

CDR3 in amino acids: CASSLRDYSYNEQFF. The CDR3 DNA reads as TGTGCCAGCAGCCTCCGGGACTACTCCTACAATGAGCAGTTCTTC. The chain employs TRBV7-6 and TRBJ2-1, with TRBD2 matching over 7 bases. The CDR3 extends over 15 amino acids. Unmatched junction bases numbered 4, after V lost 5 bases and J lost 0 bases. CDR1 and CDR2 from the germline V gene are SGHVS and FNYEAQ.

The CDR3 region is CASSIRGRALDTQYF. DNA of the CDR3: TGTGCCAGCAGTATACGCGGGAGGGCCCTAGATACGCAGTATTTT. The J gene is TRBJ2-3, the V gene TRBV28; 9 nucleotides line up with TRBD2. CDR1 and CDR2 (germline): MDHEN, SYDVKM. The CDR3 is 15 residues long. V lost 5 bases, J lost 5 bases, and 8 bases stayed unmatched.

J is TRBJ2-3 and V is TRBV5-8; D is undetermined. Germline V gene data show CDR1 as SGHTS and CDR2 as YDEGEE. The CDR3 loop spans 14 amino acids. V dropped 1 base and J dropped 6 bases, with 12 bases sitting between them. The CDR3 sequence is CASSLWVSRDTQYF. The CDR3 DNA sequence: TGTGCCAGCAGCTTGTGGGTTTCGAGGGATACGCAGTATTTT.

In the case of this clone: Other nucleotide sequences in the sample specify the same CDR3. J is TRBJ2-5 and V is TRBV9; 12 bases are shared with TRBD2. The CDR3 has 16 residues. Germline V gene sequence: CDR1 SGDLS, CDR2 YYNGEE. V dropped 3 bases and J dropped 4; count of bases not matched to a gene: 7. CDR3 amino acids: CASSGGLAGGPETQYF. In DNA, the CDR3 is TGTGCCAGCAGCGGGGGGCTAGCGGGAGGGCCAGAGACCCAGTACTTC. Complete variable domain (other parts from reference TRBV9 and TRBJ2-5): DSGVTQTPKHLITATGQRVTLRCSPRSGDLSVYWYQQSLDQGLQFLIQYYNGEERAKGNILERFSAQQFPDLHSELNLSSLELGDSALYFCASSGGLAGGPETQYFGPGTRLLVL.

The chain couples TRBV10-1 to TRBJ2-1, with 9 bases lining up with TRBD2. V gave up 0 bases and J gave up 13 bases; unmatched junction bases: 13. The germline V gene has CDR1 WNHNN and CDR2 SYGVQD (reference sequence). The CDR3 consists of 16 residues. The CDR3 DNA sequence: TGCGCCAGCAGTGAGTCTGGGGCTAGCGGGACTCTTAATCAGTTCTTC. This codes for CASSESGASGTLNQFF.

V and J are TRBV6-5 and TRBJ2-7; 9 positions agree with TRBD2. The CDR3 has 14 amino acids. Germline V gives CDR1 MNHEY, CDR2 SVGAGI. Losses at the gene ends were 8 bases for V and 2 bases for J; bases not matched to a gene: 7. For the CDR3, the DNA is TGTGCCAGCGGTAAGCTAGCGGGAACCTACGAGCAGTACTTC. The encoded protein is CASGKLAGTYEQYF.

The chain carries TRBV19 and TRBJ2-5, with 10 bases identical to TRBD2. The CDR3 has 18 amino acids. Germline V gene data show CDR1 as LNHDA and CDR2 as SQIVND (reference sequence). Trimming cost V 6 bases and J 3 bases; bases outside gene matches: 16. This chain's CDR3 is CASRNSPGLAGVEETQYF. The CDR3 nucleotides are TGTGCCAGTAGAAACAGCCCTGGCCTAGCGGGAGTAGAAGAGACCCAGTACTTC.

This chain links TRBV11-2 with TRBJ1-3, with 7 nucleotides matching TRBD1. CDR1 and CDR2 from the germline V gene are SGHAT and FQNNGV. The V and J ends lost 4 bases and 4 bases, in that order; junction bases with no gene match: 7. The CDR3 sequence is 15 residues long. CDR3 DNA: TGTGCCAGCAGCTCCTACAGGGGAGGCGGAAACACCATATATTTT. Protein product: CASSSYRGGGNTIYF.

This rearrangement joins TRBV19 to TRBJ1-5; D not certain. This CDR3 region has 20 residues. Trimming pared 6 bases from V and 6 bases from J, leaving 33 bases between. The germline V gene has CDR1 LNHDA and CDR2 SQIVND (reference sequence). The CDR3 reads CASRRDISPVGSKIPQPQHF. Here the CDR3 DNA reads TGTGCCAGTAGACGAGACATTTCCCCGGTTGGTTCTAAAATACCTCAGCCCCAGCATTTT.

V is TRBV28 and J is TRBJ2-7; D might be TRBD2 (6 bases). V was trimmed by 8 bases and J by 2 bases, leaving 16 bases between them. The CDR3 is 14 amino acids. Germline V gene lookup returns CDR1 MDHEN and CDR2 SYDVKM. The CDR3 DNA follows: TGTGCCAGCCGTGAGTTGGGGGGTACCTACGAGCAGTACTTC. Its translation is CASRELGGTYEQYF. Variable domain in full (rest from reference TRBV28 and TRBJ2-7): DVKVTQSSRYLVKRTGEKVFLECVQDMDHENMFWYRQDPGLGLRLIYFSYDVKMKEKGDIPEGYSVSREKKERFSLILESASTNQTSMYLCASRELGGTYEQYFGPGTRLTVT.

The V call is TRBV18, the J call TRBJ2-7, with 11 bases matching TRBD1. The V segment lost 4 bases and the J segment 2 bases; nucleotides outside the gene matches: 4. Per germline, CDR1 KGHSH and CDR2 LQKENI. The CDR3 is 15 residues long. The CDR3 DNA follows: TGTGCCAGCTCACTCGGACAGGGGGCCCCCTACGAGCAGTACTTC. It encodes CASSLGQGAPYEQYF.

This chain links TRBV4-3 with TRBJ1-2, with TRBD1 matching over 8 bases. Germline assignment: CDR1 LGHNA and CDR2 YSLEER. V gave up 2 bases and J gave up 4 bases; unmatched junction bases: 6. This CDR3 is 15 amino acids long. The CDR3 nucleotides read TGCGCCAGCAGCCAACAGGGGACAGGCCGCTATGGCTACACCTTC. Its protein is CASSQQGTGRYGYTF.

V usage is TRBV7-8 and J usage is TRBJ2-3, with D unclear. Germline CDR1 is SGHVS and CDR2 is FQNEAQ. The CDR3 length is 17 residues. The ends were cut back, 0 bases at V and 1 base at J, with 14 bases in the middle. The CDR3 sequence is CASSLAGGPRGTDTQYF. The CDR3 DNA reads TGTGCCAGCAGCTTAGCTGGCGGCCCCCGGGGCACAGATACGCAGTATTTT.

The CDR3 sequence: CASKDRGEKLFF. In DNA, the CDR3 is TGTGCCAGCAAAGACAGGGGAGAAAAACTGTTTTTT. The V gene is TRBV2, the J gene TRBJ1-4; 8 bases align to TRBD1. Per the germline V gene, CDR1 is SNHLY and CDR2 is FYNNEI. V trimming: 7 bases; J trimming: 8 bases; junction bases outside the gene matches: 3. The CDR3 is 12 residues long.

This chain links TRBV11-2 with TRBJ1-5; D gene uncertain. The CDR3 contains 15 residues. Germline CDR1 SGHAT, CDR2 FQNNGV. Trimming shortened V by 5 bases and J by 6 bases, and 17 bases separated the two germline ends. The CDR3 spells CASSLLWLEVQPQHF. CDR3 DNA sequence: TGTGCCAGCAGCCTTCTGTGGTTGGAGGTTCAGCCCCAGCATTTT.

This clone occurred many times. Distinct nucleotide sequences in the sample also encode this CDR3. This chain uses TRBV6-4 with TRBJ2-3; TRBD2 is a possible D gene (6 bases). This CDR3 has 14 amino acids. Germline-derived CDR1 and CDR2 are MRHNA and SNTAGT. V lost 4 bases, J lost 0 bases, and 8 bases lay in between. The DNA of the CDR3 is TGTGCCAGCAGTGCCCGGGGGAGCACAGATACGCAGTATTTT. Residues: CASSARGSTDTQYF.

This chain joins TRBV24-1 and TRBJ1-1; D is perhaps TRBD1 (6 bases). Germline V gene data show CDR1 as KGHDR and CDR2 as SFDVKD. Deletions cut 3 bases from V and 4 bases from J, with 8 bases between. The CDR3 totals 13 residues. The CDR3 nucleotides read TGTGCCACCAGTGATAGGGGGACCACTGAAGCTTTCTTT. This encodes CATSDRGTTEAFF.

A single count supports this clone. The V gene is TRBV11-3, the J gene TRBJ2-1; 9 positions match TRBD2. Germline V gene sequence: CDR1 SGHNT, CDR2 YENEEA. The CDR3 has 15 residues. Trimming at V came to 4 bases and at J to 5 bases, leaving 6 bases not matched to a gene. The CDR3, as DNA: TGTGCCAGCAGCTCGCGGGAGGGCCGGGACAATGAGCAGTTCTTC. Residues: CASSSREGRDNEQFF.

The genes are TRBV9 and TRBJ2-7; the match to TRBD2 covers 12 bases. J gave up 4 bases and V 4 bases, and 3 bases lay outside the gene matches. Per germline, CDR1 SGDLS and CDR2 YYNGEE. CDR3 length: 14 amino acids. CDR3 sequence reads: CASSPTSGRYEQYF. The CDR3 DNA is TGTGCCAGCAGCCCGACTAGCGGGAGATACGAGCAGTACTTC.

The chain is built from TRBV7-6 and TRBJ2-1; 8 bases match TRBD2. With V trimmed by 0 bases and J by 4 bases, 14 bases remained unmatched. Germline V gene data show CDR1 as SGHVS and CDR2 as FNYEAQ. This CDR3 spans 19 amino acids. CDR3 sequence (DNA): TGTGCCAGCAGCTTAGCGGGCGGCGGGAGGTCTCTATTTTACAATGAGCAGTTCTTC. Its translation is CASSLAGGGRSLFYNEQFF.

This chain uses TRBV5-1 with TRBJ2-7, with 7 bases identical to TRBD1. Germline trimming cut 5 bases from V and 5 bases from J; bases unmatched to any gene: 10. The CDR3 covers 14 residues. Germline CDR1 SGHRS, CDR2 YFSETQ. In DNA form, the CDR3 reads TGCGCCAGCAGAGCTAGCCCCGGGACAGACGAGCAGTACTTC. Protein sequence: CASRASPGTDEQYF.

This chain links TRBV30 with TRBJ1-4; possibly TRBD1 for D (5 bases). Germline-derived CDR1 and CDR2 are GTSNPN and SVGIG (reference sequence). The CDR3 extends over 13 amino acids. V lost 5 bases and J lost 7, with 14 bases in between. This chain's CDR3 is CAWSGRRGEKLFF. The CDR3, as DNA: TGTGCCTGGTCCGGACGGAGGGGTGAAAAACTGTTTTTT.

This clone has more than one count but fewer than ten. This chain uses TRBV3-1 (or the pseudogene TRBV3-2) with TRBJ2-3; tentatively, D is TRBD1 (6 bases). Per the germline V gene, CDR1 is LGHDT and CDR2 is YNNKEL (reference sequence). Trimming took off 2 bases at V and 4 bases at J, with 13 bases between the two ends. The CDR3 has 15 amino acids. The CDR3: CASSQFFSGADTQYF. As DNA, the CDR3 is TGTGCCAGCAGCCAATTCTTCTCAGGGGCAGATACGCAGTATTTT.

This sequence joins TRBV19 and TRBJ2-3; 8 positions agree with TRBD1. The germline CDR1 and CDR2 sequences are LNHDA and SQIVND (reference sequence). The CDR3 is 15 residues long. Losses at the gene ends were 10 bases for V and 4 bases for J; bases not matched to a gene: 13. The CDR3 protein is CATSSRTGSPDTQYF. DNA for the CDR3: TGTGCCACCTCGTCTCGGACAGGGAGTCCAGATACGCAGTATTTT.

The chain recombines TRBV6-2 or TRBV6-3 with TRBJ2-2, with D possibly TRBD1 on 6 matching bases. V lost 6 bases, J lost 0 bases, and 11 bases lay in between. Per germline, CDR1 MNHEY and CDR2 SVGEGT. The CDR3 spans 15 residues. CDR3 in amino acids: CASSLTGSNTGELFF. CDR3 in DNA: TGTGCCAGCAGCCTGACAGGCTCGAACACCGGGGAGCTGTTTTTT.

The CDR3 nucleotides are TGTGCCAGCAGCCCAGCGACAGGGCCCAGAGATACGCAGTATTTT. Translated: CASSPATGPRDTQYF. The chain has TRBV7-2 and TRBJ2-3, with 7 positions matching TRBD1. Germline loops: CDR1 SGHTA, CDR2 FQGNSA. J lost 5 bases, V lost 5 bases, and 10 bases had no gene match. The CDR3 is 15 amino acids.

The chain carries TRBV19 and TRBJ2-6, with D perhaps TRBD1 (5 bases). V was pared by 7 bases and J by 0 bases, with 16 bases between. The CDR3 sequence is 17 residues long. Germline lookup yields CDR1 LNHDA and CDR2 SQIVND (reference sequence). CDR3 nucleotide sequence: TGTGCCAGTATTGTGGACATAGCCCCCTCTGGGGCCAACGTCCTGACTTTC. Amino acids: CASIVDIAPSGANVLTF.

The chain has TRBV20-1 and TRBJ2-7, with D perhaps matching TRBD2 (5 bases). The germline V gene encodes CDR1 DFQATT and CDR2 SNEGSKA (reference sequence). This CDR3 comprises 11 residues. For the CDR3, the DNA is TGCTCGGGGTCCGCTCAATACGAGCAGTACTTC. The encoded protein is CSGSAQYEQYF.

The rearrangement uses TRBV15 and TRBJ2-1; D possibly corresponds to TRBD2 (6 bases). CDR3 size: 16 residues. V lost 1 base, J lost 3 bases, and 13 bases lay in between. In germline, CDR1 is LNHNV, CDR2 YYDKDF (reference sequence). The CDR3 spells CATSRGVGGNYNEQFF. The CDR3 region has the DNA TGTGCCACCAGCAGAGGAGTTGGAGGGAACTACAATGAGCAGTTCTTC.

The J gene is TRBJ2-5, the V gene TRBV5-8, with TRBD1 matching over 8 bases. The length of the CDR3 is 15 residues. Germline V gene sequence: CDR1 SGHTS, CDR2 YDEGEE. V lost 4 bases, J lost 4 bases, and 9 bases stayed unmatched. For the CDR3, the DNA is TGTGCCAGCAGCCCACGACGACAGGGGAGAGAGACCCAGTACTTC. Protein sequence: CASSPRRQGRETQYF.